In its sample, the clone carrying this TCR beta chain was seen many times. Its antigen remains unknown. These data are taken from a study of neurological immune-mediated disorders. General study points: The absence of shared CDR3 amino acid sequences among expanded clones across subjects suggests private repertoires in all groups. HTLV-1-associated myelopathy had the most TCR clonal expansion, and multiple sclerosis had the least, less than healthy controls.

Synthesis of cDNA was accomplished via 5'RACE employing 10-nucleotide random UMIs. One entry per CDR3 protein results from TCRdb running MiXCR on the 5' RACE reads. The sample lists tens of thousands of distinct CDR3 sequences; approximately 17% were seen once. Germline-derived CDR1 and CDR2 are DFQATT and SNEGSKA (reference sequence). Trimming took 6 bases from V and 2 from J, leaving 15 bases between them. The CDR3 runs to 14 residues. Material: PBMCs. The receptor comes from a woman between 35 and 50 years old in good health. The chain uses TRBV20-1 and TRBJ2-3; maybe TRBD1 (6 bases). Written as DNA, the CDR3 is TGCAGTGCGGAACAGGGAAAGGACACAGATACGCAGTATTTT. Translating gives CSAEQGKDTDTQYF.